Sequencing of this T cell receptor (beta chain) was carried out in a study of shared clonotypes between healthy human individuals. Findings of the study overall: Some clonotypes were shared by all four sorted-subset donors, while others were not shared. The non-shared ones had lower generation probabilities than the shared ones.

TCRdb's table, derived via immunoSEQ multiplex PCR, lists solely in-frame clones and lacks some. The sample carries about 2 million clones, roughly 94% recorded once. A word on this clone: Its antigen is still unknown.

Caucasian adults residing in Nashville, Tennessee made up all the donors. CD4+ cells were split into CD45RA+ naive and CD45RA-negative memory subsets. In germline, CDR1 is WNHNN, CDR2 SYGVQD (reference sequence). The CDR3 is made up of 13 amino acids. Trimming took 6 bases from V and 6 from J, leaving 14 bases between them. V gene TRBV10-1 combines with J gene TRBJ1-1; a possible D gene is TRBD1 (5 bases). The specimen sequenced was naive CD4+ T cells sorted from blood. Subset defined: CD45RA+ positively selected. The clonotype originates from a young man in good health. The CDR3 protein is CASSVTGTSEAFF. The CDR3 DNA is TGCGCCAGCAGCGTTACCGGGACCTCTGAAGCTTTCTTT.